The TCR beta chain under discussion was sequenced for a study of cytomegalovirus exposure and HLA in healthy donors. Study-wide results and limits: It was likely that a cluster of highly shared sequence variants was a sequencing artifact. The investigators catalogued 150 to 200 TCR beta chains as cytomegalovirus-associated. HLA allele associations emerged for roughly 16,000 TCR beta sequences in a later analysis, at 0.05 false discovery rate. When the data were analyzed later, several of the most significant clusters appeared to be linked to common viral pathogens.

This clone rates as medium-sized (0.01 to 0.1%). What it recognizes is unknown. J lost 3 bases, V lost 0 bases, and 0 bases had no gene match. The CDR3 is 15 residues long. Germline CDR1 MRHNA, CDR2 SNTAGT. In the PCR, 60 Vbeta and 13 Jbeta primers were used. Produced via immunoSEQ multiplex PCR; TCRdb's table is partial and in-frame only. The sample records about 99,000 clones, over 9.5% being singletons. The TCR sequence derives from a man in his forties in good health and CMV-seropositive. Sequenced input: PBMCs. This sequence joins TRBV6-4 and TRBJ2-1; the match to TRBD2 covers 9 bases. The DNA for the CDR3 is TGTGCCAGCAGTGACTCACTAGCGGGCTACAATGAGCAGTTCTTC. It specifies CASSDSLAGYNEQFF.